The present T cell receptor (beta chain) was sequenced within a study of blood T cell repertoires in COVID-19. Germline V gene lookup returns CDR1 SQVTM and CDR2 ANQGSEA. The V and J ends lost 6 bases and 1 base respectively, with 18 bases between them. The length of the CDR3 is 15 residues. Some clones are missing from TCRdb's copy, which holds only in-frame ones; the method was immunoSEQ multiplex PCR. The profile shows some 150,000 clones, about four fifths of them singletons. The sequenced sample was peripheral blood. V and J are TRBV29-1 and TRBJ1-1; possibly TRBD1 for D (5 bases). This TCR derives from a human donor in a cohort sampled during active COVID-19. The CDR3 DNA reads TGCAGCGTCCGGCGGGGCCCCACTTCGAACACTGAAGCTTTCTTT. This gives the protein CSVRRGPTSNTEAFF. Based on the CDR3 plus reference TRBV29-1 and TRBJ1-1, the full variable domain is SAVISQKPSRDICQRGTSLTIQCQVDSQVTMMFWYRQQPGQSLTLIATANQGSEATYESGFVIDKFPISRPNLTFSTLTVSNMSPEDSSIYLCSVRRGPTSNTEAFFGQGTRLTVV.